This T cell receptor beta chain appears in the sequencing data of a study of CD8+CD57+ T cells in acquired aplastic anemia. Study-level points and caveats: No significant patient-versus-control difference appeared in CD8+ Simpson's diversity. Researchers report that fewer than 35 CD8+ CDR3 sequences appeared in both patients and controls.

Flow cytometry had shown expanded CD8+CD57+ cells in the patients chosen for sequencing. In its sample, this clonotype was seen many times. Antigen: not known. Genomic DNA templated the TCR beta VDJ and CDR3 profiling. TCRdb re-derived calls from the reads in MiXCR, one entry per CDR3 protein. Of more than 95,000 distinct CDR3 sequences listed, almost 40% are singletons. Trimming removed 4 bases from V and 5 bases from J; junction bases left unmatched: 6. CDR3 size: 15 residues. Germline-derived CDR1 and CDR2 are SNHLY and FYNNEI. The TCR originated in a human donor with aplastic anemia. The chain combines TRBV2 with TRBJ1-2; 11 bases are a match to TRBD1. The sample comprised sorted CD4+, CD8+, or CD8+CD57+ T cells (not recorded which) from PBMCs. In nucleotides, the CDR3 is TGTGCCAGCAGTGCGGCAGGACAGGGGGCTTATGGCTACACCTTC. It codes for CASSAAGQGAYGYTF.